This T cell receptor (beta chain) was recovered during a study of cytomegalovirus exposure and HLA in healthy donors. Points from the study as a whole: A later analysis linked a missense DCLRE1C variant to TCR beta V- and J-gene trimming.

The CDR3 totals 13 residues. CDR1 and CDR2 (germline): SEHNR, FQNEAQ (reference sequence). Trimming took off 1 base at V and 4 bases at J, with 7 bases between the two ends. Points on this clone: Antigen: not known.

The PCR employed 60 Vbeta primers together with 13 Jbeta primers. Clones were read by immunoSEQ multiplex PCR, and TCRdb kept only the in-frame ones, dropping some. Here the sample spans some 190,000 clones, 70% to 80% being singletons. The rearrangement joins TRBV7-9 to TRBJ1-2; TRBD1 might be the D (5 bases). Material: PBMCs. This sequence originates from a woman in her 30s in good health and CMV-seropositive. The CDR3 is CASSLGGLYGYTF. As DNA, the CDR3 is TGTGCCAGCAGCTTAGGGGGACTCTATGGCTACACCTTC.